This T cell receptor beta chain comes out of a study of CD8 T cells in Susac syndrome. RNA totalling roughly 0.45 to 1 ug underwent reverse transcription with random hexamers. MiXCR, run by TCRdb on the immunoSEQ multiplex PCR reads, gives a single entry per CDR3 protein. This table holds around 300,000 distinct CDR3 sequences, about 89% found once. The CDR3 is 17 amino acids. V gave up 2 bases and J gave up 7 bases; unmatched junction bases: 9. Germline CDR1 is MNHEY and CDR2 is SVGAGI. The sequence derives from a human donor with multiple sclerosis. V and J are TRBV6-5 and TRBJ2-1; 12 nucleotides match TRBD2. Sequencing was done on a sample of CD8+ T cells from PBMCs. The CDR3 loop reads CASSYQLAGGYTNEQFF. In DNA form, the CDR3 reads TGTGCCAGCAGTTACCAACTAGCGGGAGGATATACGAATGAGCAGTTCTTC.